Listed here are 2 T cell receptor beta chains from one sample, sequenced in a study of neurological immune-mediated disorders. TCRdb reprocessed the 5' RACE reads with MiXCR, giving one entry per CDR3 protein. This repertoire shows about 36,000 distinct CDR3 sequences, about a tenth found once; its top ten account for 6.6%. The sample comprised PBMCs. These receptors all come from a woman in her twenties or thirties with HTLV-1-associated myelopathy (HAM/TSP).

This clonotype was seen at least ten times. The chain joins TRBV20-1 to TRBJ2-3, with TRBD2 identical over 8 bases. This CDR3 region has 16 residues. Germline lookup yields CDR1 DFQATT and CDR2 SNEGSKA (reference sequence). V dropped 6 bases and J dropped 5; count of bases not matched to a gene: 16. Written as DNA, the CDR3 is TGCAGTGCCTCCCCGGGCCGGGGGGGCATAGTAGATACGCAGTATTTT. Translation gives CSASPGRGGIVDTQYF.

The table lists this clonotype with many counts. The rearrangement joins TRBV20-1 to TRBJ2-3; possible D gene TRBD2, 7 bases. Germline V gives CDR1 DFQATT, CDR2 SNEGSKA (reference sequence). The CDR3 runs to 15 residues. The V and J ends lost 0 bases and 4 bases respectively, with 14 bases between them. The CDR3, as DNA: TGCAGTGCTAGAGACCCGGGGGGCTCTCCAGATACGCAGTATTTT. This sequence encodes CSARDPGGSPDTQYF.